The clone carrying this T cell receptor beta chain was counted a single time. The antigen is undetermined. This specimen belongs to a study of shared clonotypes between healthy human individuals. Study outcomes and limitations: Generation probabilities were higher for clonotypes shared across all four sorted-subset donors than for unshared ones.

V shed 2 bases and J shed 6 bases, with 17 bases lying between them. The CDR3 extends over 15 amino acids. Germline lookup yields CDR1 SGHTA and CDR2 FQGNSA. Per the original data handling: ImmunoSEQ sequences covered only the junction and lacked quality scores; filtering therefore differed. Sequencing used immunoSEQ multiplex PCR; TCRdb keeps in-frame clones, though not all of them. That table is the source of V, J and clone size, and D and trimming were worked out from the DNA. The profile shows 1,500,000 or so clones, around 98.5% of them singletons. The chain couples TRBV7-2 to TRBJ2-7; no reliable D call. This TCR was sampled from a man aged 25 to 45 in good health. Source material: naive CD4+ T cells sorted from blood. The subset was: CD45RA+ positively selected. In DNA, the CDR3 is TGTGCCAGCAGCTTATCTCCTCTCCTCTACGCCGAGCAGTACTTC. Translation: CASSLSPLLYAEQYF.